This section outlines one T cell receptor (beta chain) sequence together with its context. Antigen unknown. Libraries were prepared by immunoSEQ multiplex PCR; TCRdb keeps only in-frame clonotypes and omits some of them. The sample has approximately 78,000 clones, 81% seen once; the top ten hold roughly 1.2%. The data stem from a study of vaccination effects on CD4 cells after COVID-19. Study-level points and caveats: Healthy vaccinees showed cross-reactivity with common cold coronaviruses in only 1 of 255 vaccine-induced clones.

ViraFEST expansion of antigen-specific CD4+ T cells with viral peptide pools preceded sequencing. Upon completion of approximately ten days in culture, CD4+ T cells were isolated. Participants got two doses of BNT162b2 or mRNA-1273 vaccine. IL-2 at around 9.8 IU/ml and peptides at 7.5 to 10 ug/ml were added to cultured PBMC, fewer than 2.5 million per well. Half-medium replacement with IL-2 medium occurred on days 3 and 7. Germline V gives CDR1 KGHSH, CDR2 LQKENI. V lost 5 bases, J lost 5 bases, and 11 bases lay in between. The CDR3 runs to 13 residues. V gene TRBV18 combines with J gene TRBJ2-3, with unresolved D. The sequenced sample was CD4+ T cells from PBMCs cultured with HCoV-229E spike peptides, obtained after COVID-19 vaccination. The TCR comes from a human donor who received a COVID-19 vaccine. CDR3 bases: TGTGCCAGCTCATTCTTAAGGGAAGATACGCAGTATTTT. Amino acid sequence: CASSFLREDTQYF.